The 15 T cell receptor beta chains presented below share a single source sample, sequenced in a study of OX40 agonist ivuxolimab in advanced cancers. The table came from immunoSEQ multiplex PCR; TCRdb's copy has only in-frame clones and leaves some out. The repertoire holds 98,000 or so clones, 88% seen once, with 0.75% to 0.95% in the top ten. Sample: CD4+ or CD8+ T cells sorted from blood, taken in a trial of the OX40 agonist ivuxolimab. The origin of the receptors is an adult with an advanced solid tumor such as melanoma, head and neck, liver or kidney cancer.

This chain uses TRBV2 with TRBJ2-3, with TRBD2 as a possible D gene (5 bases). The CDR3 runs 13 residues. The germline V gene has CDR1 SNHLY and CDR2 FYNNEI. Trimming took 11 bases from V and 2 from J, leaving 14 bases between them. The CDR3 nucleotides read TGTGCCTACAGAGAGGGAACCACAGATACGCAGTATTTT. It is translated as CAYREGTTDTQYF.

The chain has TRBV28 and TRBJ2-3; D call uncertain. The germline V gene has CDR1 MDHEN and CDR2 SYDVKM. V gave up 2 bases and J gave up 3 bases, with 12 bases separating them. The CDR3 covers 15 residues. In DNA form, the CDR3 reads TGTGCCAGCAGTTTACCCGGGCATCGGACAGATACGCAGTATTTT. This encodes CASSLPGHRTDTQYF.

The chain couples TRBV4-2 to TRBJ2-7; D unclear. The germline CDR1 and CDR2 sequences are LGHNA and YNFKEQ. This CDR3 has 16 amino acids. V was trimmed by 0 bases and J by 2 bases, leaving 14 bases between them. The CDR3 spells CASSQDKGRSAYEQYF. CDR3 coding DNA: TGTGCCAGCAGCCAAGATAAAGGACGGTCGGCCTACGAGCAGTACTTC.

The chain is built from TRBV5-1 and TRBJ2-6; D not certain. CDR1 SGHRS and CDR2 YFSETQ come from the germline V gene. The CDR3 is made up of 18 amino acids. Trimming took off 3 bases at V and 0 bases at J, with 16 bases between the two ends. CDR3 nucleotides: TGCGCCAGCAGCTCCCACAGTGTGGGTCTCTCTGGGGCCAACGTCCTGACTTTC. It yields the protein CASSSHSVGLSGANVLTF.

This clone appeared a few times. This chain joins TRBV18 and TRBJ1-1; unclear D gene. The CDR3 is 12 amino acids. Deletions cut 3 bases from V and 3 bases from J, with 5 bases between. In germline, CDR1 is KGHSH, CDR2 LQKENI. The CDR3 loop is CASSPSDTEAFF. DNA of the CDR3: TGTGCCAGCTCACCCTCGGACACTGAAGCTTTCTTT.

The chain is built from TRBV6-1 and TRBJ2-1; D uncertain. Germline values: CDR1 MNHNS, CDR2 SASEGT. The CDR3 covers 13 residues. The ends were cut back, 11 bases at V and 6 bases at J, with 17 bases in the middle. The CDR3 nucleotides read TGTGCCGGTGGCCAAGAGGTCTTCAATGAGCAGTTCTTC. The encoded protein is CAGGQEVFNEQFF.

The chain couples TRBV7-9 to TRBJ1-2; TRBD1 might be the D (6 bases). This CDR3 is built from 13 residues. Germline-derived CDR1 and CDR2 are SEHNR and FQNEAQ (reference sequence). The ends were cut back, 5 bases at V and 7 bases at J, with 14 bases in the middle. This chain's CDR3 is CASSTQGFSGYTF. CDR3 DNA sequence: TGTGCCAGCAGCACACAGGGTTTTAGTGGCTACACCTTC.

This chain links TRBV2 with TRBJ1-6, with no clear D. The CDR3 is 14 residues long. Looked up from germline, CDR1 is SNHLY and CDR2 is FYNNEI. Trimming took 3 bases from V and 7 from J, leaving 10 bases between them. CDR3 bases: TGTGCCAGCAGTGAGGGCCAGGCGAATTCACCCCTCCACTTT. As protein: CASSEGQANSPLHF.

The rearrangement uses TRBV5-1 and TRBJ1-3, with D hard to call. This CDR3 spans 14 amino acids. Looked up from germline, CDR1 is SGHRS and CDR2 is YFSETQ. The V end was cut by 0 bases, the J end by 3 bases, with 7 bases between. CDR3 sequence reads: CASSLGDIGNTIYF. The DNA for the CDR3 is TGCGCCAGCAGCTTGGGAGATATTGGAAACACCATATATTTT. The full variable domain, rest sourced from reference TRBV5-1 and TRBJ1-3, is KAGVTQTPRYLIKTRGQQVTLSCSPISGHRSVSWYQQTPGQGLQFLFEYFSETQRNKGNFPGRFSGRQFSNSRSEMNVSTLELGDSALYLCASSLGDIGNTIYFGEGSWLTVV.

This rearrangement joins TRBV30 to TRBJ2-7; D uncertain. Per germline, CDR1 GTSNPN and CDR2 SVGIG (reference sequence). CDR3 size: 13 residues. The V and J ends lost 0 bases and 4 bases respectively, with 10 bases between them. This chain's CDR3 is CAWSVPGRYEQYV. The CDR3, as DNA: TGTGCCTGGAGTGTCCCGGGCCGATACGAGCAGTACGTC.

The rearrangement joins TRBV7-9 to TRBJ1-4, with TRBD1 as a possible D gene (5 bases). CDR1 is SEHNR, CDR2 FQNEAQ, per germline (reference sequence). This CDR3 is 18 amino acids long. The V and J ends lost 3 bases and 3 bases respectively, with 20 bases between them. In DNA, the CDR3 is TGTGCCAGCAGCTTGGCCGAAGGGGCCGGCATATCTAATGAAAAACTGTTTTTT. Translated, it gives CASSLAEGAGISNEKLFF.

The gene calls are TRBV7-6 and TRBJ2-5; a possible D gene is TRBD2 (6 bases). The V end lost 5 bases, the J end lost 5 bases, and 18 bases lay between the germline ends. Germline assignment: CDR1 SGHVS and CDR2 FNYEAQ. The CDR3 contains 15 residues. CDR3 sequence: CASSPRGGPRETQYF. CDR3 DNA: TGTGCCAGCAGCCCCAGAGGAGGGCCACGGGAGACCCAGTACTTC. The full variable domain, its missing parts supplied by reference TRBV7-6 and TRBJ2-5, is GAGVSQSPRYKVTKRGQDVALRCDPISGHVSLYWYRQALGQGPEFLTYFNYEAQQDKSGLPNDRFSAERPEGSISTLTIQRTEQRDSAMYRCASSPRGGPRETQYFGPGTRLLVL.

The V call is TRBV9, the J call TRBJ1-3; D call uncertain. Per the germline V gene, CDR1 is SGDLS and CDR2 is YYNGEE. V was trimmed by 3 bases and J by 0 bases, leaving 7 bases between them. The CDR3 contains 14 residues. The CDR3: CASSATYSGNTIYF. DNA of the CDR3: TGTGCCAGCAGCGCCACGTACTCTGGAAACACCATATATTTT.

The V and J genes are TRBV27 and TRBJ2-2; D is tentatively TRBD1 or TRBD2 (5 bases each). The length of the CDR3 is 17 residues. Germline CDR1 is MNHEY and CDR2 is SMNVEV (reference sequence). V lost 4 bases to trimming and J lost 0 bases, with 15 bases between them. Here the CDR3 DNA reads TGTGCCAGCAGTTGGGGGTCTCAGGTCGCGAACACCGGGGAGCTGTTTTTT. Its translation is CASSWGSQVANTGELFF.

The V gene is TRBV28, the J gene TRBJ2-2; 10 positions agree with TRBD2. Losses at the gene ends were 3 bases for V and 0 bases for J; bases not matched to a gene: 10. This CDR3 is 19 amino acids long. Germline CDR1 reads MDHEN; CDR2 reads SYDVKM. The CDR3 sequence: CASSFYSGRRLANTGELFF. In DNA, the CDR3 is TGTGCCAGCAGTTTTTATAGCGGGAGGCGGCTCGCGAACACCGGGGAGCTGTTTTTT.